This TCR beta chain was obtained from a study of cytomegalovirus exposure and HLA in healthy donors. This clone was seen more than once but under ten times. The PCR ran on 60 Vbeta and 13 Jbeta primers. The assay was immunoSEQ multiplex PCR, and TCRdb's table has in-frame clones only and misses some. The table has tens of thousands of clones, 65% seen once. Germline V gene lookup returns CDR1 MNHEY and CDR2 SVGAGI. The CDR3 sequence is 13 residues long. Trimming cost V 6 bases and J 5 bases, with 10 bases left between them. The source material was PBMCs. The clonotype comes from a woman aged 45-60 years in good health and CMV-seropositive. The chain combines TRBV6-5 with TRBJ2-2, with no clear D. This CDR3 reads CASRTDTTGELFF. The CDR3 region has the DNA TGTGCCAGCAGAACCGACACAACCGGGGAGCTGTTTTTT.